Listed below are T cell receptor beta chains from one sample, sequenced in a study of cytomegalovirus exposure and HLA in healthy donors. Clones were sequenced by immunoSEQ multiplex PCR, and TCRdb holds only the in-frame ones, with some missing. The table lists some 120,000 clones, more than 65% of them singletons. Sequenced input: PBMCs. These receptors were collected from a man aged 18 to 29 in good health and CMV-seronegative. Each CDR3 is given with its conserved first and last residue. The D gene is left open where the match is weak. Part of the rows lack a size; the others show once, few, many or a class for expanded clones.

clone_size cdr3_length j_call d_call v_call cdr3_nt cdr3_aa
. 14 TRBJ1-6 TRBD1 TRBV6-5 TGTGCCAGCAGTTACAGGGACAGGGGTTCACCCCTCCACTTT CASSYRDRGSPLHF
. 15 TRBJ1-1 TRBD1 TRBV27 TGTGCCAGCAGTTTAGAAGGACAGGGCTTTTCTGAAGCTTTCTTT CASSLEGQGFSEAFF
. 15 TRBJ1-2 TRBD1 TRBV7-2 TGTGCCAGCAGCCGTGACAGGGGGCTGGACTATGGCTACACCTTC CASSRDRGLDYGYTF
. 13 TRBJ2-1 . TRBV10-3 TGTGCCATCAGTGAGTGGGGGGACAATGAGCAGTTCTTC CAISEWGDNEQFF
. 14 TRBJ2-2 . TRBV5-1 TGCGCCAGCAGCTTAACAGGGACGGCCGGGGAGCTGTTTTTT CASSLTGTAGELFF
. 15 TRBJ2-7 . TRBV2 TGTGCCAGCAGTGAAGGAGACAGCCTCTCCTACGAGCAGTACTTC CASSEGDSLSYEQYF
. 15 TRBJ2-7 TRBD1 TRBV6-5 TGTGCCAGTTCGGCAGGGGGCAGGTTGTCCTACGAGCAGTACTTC CASSAGGRLSYEQYF
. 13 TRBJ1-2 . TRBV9 TGTGCCAGCAGCGTAGACTGGAACTATGGCTACACCTTC CASSVDWNYGYTF
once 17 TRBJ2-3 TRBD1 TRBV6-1 TGTGCCAGCAGTGAAGGTTACAGGGGGCGCCGTGGCAATACGCAGTATTTT CASSEGYRGRRGNTQYF
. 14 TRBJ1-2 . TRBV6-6 TGTGCCAGCAGTTACGATACAGGGCCTAGCGGCTACACCTTC CASSYDTGPSGYTF
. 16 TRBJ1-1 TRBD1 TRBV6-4 TGTGCCAGCAGTCAATCCGGGACAGGGGCCAATACTGAAGCTTTCTTT CASSQSGTGANTEAFF
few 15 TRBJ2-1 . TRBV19 TGTGCCAGTAGTATAGACCGCGGCCCTCATAATGAGCAGTTCTTC CASSIDRGPHNEQFF
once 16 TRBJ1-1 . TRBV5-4 TGTGCCAGCAGCCCTTTGGGGCCAGGTTTGAACACTGAAGCTTTCTTT CASSPLGPGLNTEAFF
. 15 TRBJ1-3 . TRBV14 TGTGCCAGCAGCTTTGACAGGAGCTCTGGAAACACCATATATTTT CASSFDRSSGNTIYF
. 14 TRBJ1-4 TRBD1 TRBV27 TGTGCCAGCAGTCATCGGACAGGGCAGGAAAAACTGTTTTTT CASSHRTGQEKLFF
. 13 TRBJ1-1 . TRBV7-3 TGTGCCAGCAGCCCCGGGGGGGTGGCTGAAGCTTTCTTT CASSPGGVAEAFF
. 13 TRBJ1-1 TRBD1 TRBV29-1 TGCAGCGTAAACAGGGGGTTGAACACTGAAGCTTTCTTT CSVNRGLNTEAFF